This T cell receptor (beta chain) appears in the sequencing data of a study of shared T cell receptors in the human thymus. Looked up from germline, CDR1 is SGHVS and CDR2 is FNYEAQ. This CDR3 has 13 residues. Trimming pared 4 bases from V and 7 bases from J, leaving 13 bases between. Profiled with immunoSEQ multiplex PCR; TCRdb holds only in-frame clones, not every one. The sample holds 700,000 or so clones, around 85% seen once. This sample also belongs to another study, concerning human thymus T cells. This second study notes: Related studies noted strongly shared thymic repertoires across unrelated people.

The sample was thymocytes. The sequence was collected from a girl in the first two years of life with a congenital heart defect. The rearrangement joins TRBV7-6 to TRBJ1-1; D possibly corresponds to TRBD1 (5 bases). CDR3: CASSSEGTREAFF. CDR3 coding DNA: TGTGCCAGCAGCTCGGAGGGGACCCGTGAAGCTTTCTTT.